The clone carrying this T cell receptor beta chain was picked up a small number of times. These data belong to a study of circulating CD8 cells and anti-PD-1 response in melanoma. Sorting of live CD3+CD8+TCRalphabeta+ cells by PD-1 and/or TIGIT gave four subsets. The J segment lost 3 bases and the V segment lost 5 bases, leaving 7 bases of the junction unmatched. Germline lookup yields CDR1 LNHDA and CDR2 SQIVND (reference sequence). This CDR3 region has 14 residues. Using around 16 ng of total RNA, TCR libraries were made with the QIAseq Immune Repertoire TCR panel. TCRdb analysed the reads with MiXCR anew, one entry per CDR3 protein. This table holds several hundred distinct CDR3 sequences, around 5.3% found once.

V is TRBV19 and J is TRBJ2-7; 7 bases are shared with TRBD2. The sample consisted of CD8+ T cells from PBMCs, taken at baseline or after one month of anti-PD-1 therapy (not recorded which). The TCR was taken from a human donor with melanoma. The DNA for the CDR3 is TGTGCCAGTAGTCCCACCGGGACTATCTACGAGCAGTACTTC. Protein: CASSPTGTIYEQYF.